The entry that follows covers one TCR beta chain sequence. This record belongs to a study of blood T cell repertoires in COVID-19. This CDR3 comprises 14 residues. Germline CDR1 and CDR2: MDHEN and SYDVKM. V was clipped by 3 bases and J by 4 bases, with 9 bases between them. Profiled with immunoSEQ multiplex PCR; TCRdb holds only in-frame clones, not every one. The sample contains tens of thousands of clones, approximately 89% of which appear only once. The specimen sequenced was peripheral blood. The chain joins TRBV28 to TRBJ1-4; D is uncertain. The sequence was collected from a woman at least 80 years old with acute or convalescent COVID-19. The CDR3 region is CASSFLTDNEKLFF. In DNA, the CDR3 is TGTGCCAGCAGTTTTCTCACAGATAATGAAAAACTGTTTTTT.